One sample yielded the 17 T cell receptor beta chains listed below, sequenced in a study of response to subunit inactivated influenza vaccine. Via MiXCR, TCRdb re-called the RT-PCR reads, giving one row per CDR3 protein. This sample has 290,000 or so distinct CDR3 sequences; over 20% occur once, and the top ten carry about 9.3%. The sequenced sample was PBMCs from blood, obtained approximately 22 months after vaccination. The receptor source for this set is a man in his fifties or sixties who received an inactivated influenza vaccine.

This clonotype was detected a few times. This chain links TRBV19 with TRBJ2-1, with 10 bases aligning to TRBD2. The germline gives CDR1 LNHDA, CDR2 SQIVND (reference sequence). This CDR3 is built from 16 residues. The V gene end was trimmed by 2 bases and the J gene end by 2 bases; junction bases not matched to a gene: 3. CDR3 sequence (DNA): TGTGCCAGTAGTATAATAGCGGGGGGCCCCTACAATGAGCAGTTCTTC. Its translation is CASSIIAGGPYNEQFF.

V is TRBV29-1 and J is TRBJ1-5; a weak D match, TRBD1 (5 bases). The CDR3 covers 14 residues. V lost 4 bases and J lost 0, with 10 bases in between. CDR1 and CDR2 from the germline V gene are SQVTM and ANQGSEA. The CDR3 here is CSVAGGVSNQPQHF. The CDR3 DNA reads as TGCAGCGTTGCCGGAGGGGTTAGCAATCAGCCCCAGCATTTT.

The V call is TRBV20-1, the J call TRBJ2-3; 7 bases fit TRBD1. Germline V gives CDR1 DFQATT, CDR2 SNEGSKA (reference sequence). The CDR3 has 14 residues. V was clipped by 1 base and J by 3 bases; unmatched bases: 4. CDR3 DNA sequence: TGCAGTGCTAGAGCAGGGGGTTCTACAGATACGCAGTATTTT. It translates to CSARAGGSTDTQYF.

V is TRBV6-4 and J is TRBJ2-2, with 11 nucleotides matching TRBD1. CDR3 length: 15 residues. The V segment lost 7 bases and the J segment 4 bases; nucleotides outside the gene matches: 5. CDR1 and CDR2 (germline): MRHNA, SNTAGT. Here the CDR3 reads CASKAGQGATGELFF. CDR3 DNA: TGTGCCAGCAAAGCTGGACAGGGGGCCACCGGGGAGCTGTTTTTT.

This clonotype was picked up one time. The chain links TRBV7-9 to TRBJ2-3; tentatively, D is TRBD2 (6 bases). CDR1 and CDR2 from the germline V gene are SEHNR and FQNEAQ (reference sequence). With 5 bases removed from V and 6 bases from J, the gap between germline ends came to 24 bases. There are 17 residues in the CDR3. The CDR3 nucleotides are TGTGCCAGCAGCACACAAACCGGGACTCGTCTCACCGATACGCAGTATTTT. This gives the protein CASSTQTGTRLTDTQYF.

This clonotype was recorded many times. This chain links TRBV7-2 with TRBJ1-1; 9 positions match TRBD1. Trimming removed 5 bases from V and 4 bases from J; junction bases left unmatched: 5. Germline V lookup: CDR1 SGHTA, CDR2 FQGNSA. There are 14 residues in the CDR3. This CDR3 reads CASSRTGGVTEAFF. Written as DNA, the CDR3 is TGTGCCAGCAGCCGTACAGGGGGCGTCACTGAAGCTTTCTTT. The full variable domain, rest sourced from reference TRBV7-2 and TRBJ1-1, is GAGVSQSPSNKVTEKGKDVELRCDPISGHTALYWYRQSLGQGLEFLIYFQGNSAPDKSGLPSDRFSAERTGGSVSTLTIQRTQQEDSAVYLCASSRTGGVTEAFFGQGTRLTVV.

In this sample, this clonotype turned up a few times. The chain recombines TRBV12-3 or TRBV12-4 with TRBJ1-3, with TRBD1 matching 8 bases. This CDR3 has 16 amino acids. Trimming took 3 bases from V and 0 from J; bases not matched to a gene: 4. Written as DNA, the CDR3 is TGTGCCAGCAGTTTCACCGGACAGGGCTCTGGAAACACCATATATTTT. This gives the protein CASSFTGQGSGNTIYF.

This clonotype was seen more than once but under ten times. V and J are TRBV29-1 and TRBJ2-1, with a tentative D call TRBD1 (6 bases). Germline V gene sequence: CDR1 SQVTM, CDR2 ANQGSEA. Trimming left V 3 bases short and J 7 bases short, with 16 bases between. The CDR3 consists of 14 residues. The CDR3 DNA is TGCAGCGTTGAGGGGCAGGGGCAGTTGAATGAGCAGTTCTTC. This encodes CSVEGQGQLNEQFF.

The gene calls are TRBV3-1 and TRBJ1-1; D might be TRBD1 (6 bases). Germline CDR1 and CDR2: LGHDT and YNNKEL (reference sequence). The CDR3 has 14 amino acids. V shed 7 bases and J shed 1 base, with 13 bases lying between them. The CDR3 sequence is CASTLGTPNTEAFF. CDR3 DNA sequence: TGTGCCAGCACCCTCGGGACACCGAACACTGAAGCTTTCTTT.

This clonotype was counted only a few times. This chain joins TRBV28 and TRBJ2-1, with 7 bases matching TRBD1. This CDR3 spans 13 amino acids. V lost 5 bases, J lost 9 bases, and 7 bases stayed unmatched. Germline CDR1 MDHEN, CDR2 SYDVKM. CDR3 protein: CASSPTGVGEQFF. The CDR3 nucleotides read TGTGCCAGCAGTCCTACAGGGGTGGGTGAGCAGTTCTTC.

The chain carries TRBV20-1 and TRBJ1-6; TRBD1 matches at 8 bases. Germline V gene sequence: CDR1 DFQATT, CDR2 SNEGSKA (reference sequence). V lost 0 bases and J lost 10; bases outside the gene matches: 8. CDR3 size: 15 residues. The DNA of the CDR3 is TGCAGTGCTAGAGATGGTCAGGGGGCAGGGTCACCCCTCCACTTT. It specifies CSARDGQGAGSPLHF.

This clonotype was counted many times. The chain employs TRBV12-3 or TRBV12-4 and TRBJ1-3; D might be TRBD1 (6 bases). V was cut by 9 bases and J by 0 bases, with 15 bases left in between. The CDR3 loop spans 15 amino acids. The CDR3 coding sequence is TGTGCCAGTTGGAACAGGGCCTACTCTGGAAACACCATATATTTT. It encodes CASWNRAYSGNTIYF.

The rearrangement joins TRBV28 to TRBJ2-1; 10 bases are a match to TRBD2. The V and J ends lost 5 bases and 7 bases, in that order; junction bases with no gene match: 5. The CDR3 extends over 14 amino acids. The V gene's germline CDR1 is MDHEN and CDR2 SYDVKM. DNA of the CDR3: TGTGCCAGCAGTCTAGCGGGAGTCGAGAATGAGCAGTTCTTC. This codes for CASSLAGVENEQFF.

The chain carries TRBV28 and TRBJ2-7; a possible D gene is TRBD2 (7 bases). V was pared by 2 bases and J by 1 base, with 12 bases between. The V gene's germline CDR1 is MDHEN and CDR2 SYDVKM. This CDR3 has 15 amino acids. The CDR3 here is CASSLRGAGSYEQYF. DNA of the CDR3: TGTGCCAGCAGTTTACGGGGGGCTGGATCCTACGAGCAGTACTTC.

A remark on this clonotype: This may stem from a read error, because a much larger clone lies one nucleotide away. CDR3 sequence: CASSESYGKGSEKLLF. The CDR3 nucleotides read TGTGCCAGCAGCGAAAGCTATGGGAAAGGTAGTGAAAAACTGTTATTT. The chain has TRBV7-2 and TRBJ1-4; no reliable D call. This CDR3 region has 16 residues. Germline values: CDR1 SGHTA, CDR2 FQGNSA.

This clonotype was detected a few times. The rearrangement uses TRBV20-1 and TRBJ1-2; D unresolved. The CDR3 spans 11 residues. Deletions cut 3 bases from V and 8 bases from J, with 10 bases between. The germline gives CDR1 DFQATT, CDR2 SNEGSKA (reference sequence). Written as DNA, the CDR3 is TGCAGTGCTAGTCGTCCCGGCGGCTACACCTTC. This encodes CSASRPGGYTF.

This clonotype was found a few times. The CDR3 bases are TGCGCCAGCAGCGGGCGTACCTCGAACACTGAAGCTTTCTTT. This gives the protein CASSGRTSNTEAFF. The chain combines TRBV5-1 with TRBJ1-1; D remains ambiguous. V lost 4 bases to trimming and J lost 1 base, with 11 bases between them. CDR1 SGHRS and CDR2 YFSETQ come from the germline V gene. The CDR3 has 14 residues.